This passage covers 27 T cell receptor beta chains from one sample sequenced in a study of somatic mutations in cytotoxic T cells in rheumatoid arthritis. Produced via immunoSEQ multiplex PCR; TCRdb's table is partial and in-frame only. This sample has about 11,000 clones, with roughly four fifths found just once. Sequencing input: CD8+ T cells sorted from blood. The receptors were gathered from an older woman with rheumatoid arthritis.

The chain uses TRBV6-5 and TRBJ1-5; a possible D gene is TRBD1 (6 bases). V gave up 10 bases and J gave up 3 bases, with 13 bases separating them. The germline CDR1 and CDR2 sequences are MNHEY and SVGAGI. CDR3 length: 13 amino acids. The CDR3 DNA is TGTGCCACCAGGCAGGGGTTCAATCAGCCCCAGCATTTT. Amino acids: CATRQGFNQPQHF.

The CDR3 here is CASSLRQGSSGYTF. The CDR3, as DNA: TGTGCCAGCAGTCTCCGACAGGGGAGTTCGGGCTACACCTTC. The V gene is TRBV27, the J gene TRBJ1-2, with 8 bases identical to TRBD1. Per the germline V gene, CDR1 is MNHEY and CDR2 is SMNVEV (reference sequence). The CDR3 totals 14 residues. The junction had 10 bases not matched to a gene; V was cut back by 5 bases and J by 8 bases.

V and J are TRBV28 and TRBJ2-2, with a possible D match to TRBD1 (7 bases). V lost 7 bases to trimming and J lost 7 bases, with 10 bases between them. The CDR3 extends over 12 amino acids. CDR1 is MDHEN and CDR2 is SYDVKM in the germline V gene. CDR3: CASTQGGGELFF. The CDR3 region has the DNA TGTGCCAGCACCCAGGGGGGCGGGGAGCTGTTTTTT.

V is TRBV6-6 and J is TRBJ2-7; 9 positions agree with TRBD1. This CDR3 has 15 residues. Germline V gene sequence: CDR1 MNHNY, CDR2 SVGAGI (reference sequence). V lost 2 bases and J lost 6; bases outside the gene matches: 8. The CDR3 here is CASSYRDRATVEQYF. The CDR3 nucleotides read TGTGCCAGCAGTTACCGGGACAGGGCCACTGTCGAGCAGTACTTC.

The chain employs TRBV1 and TRBJ2-7; TRBD2 is the table's D call, not checked against the DNA. TRBV1 is a pseudogene. This CDR3 has 13 residues. This CDR3 is CTSSQPGSYEQYF. The CDR3 bases are TGCACCAGCAGCCAACCCGGTTCCTACGAGCAGTACTTC.

The gene calls are TRBV7-8 and TRBJ1-1, with D possibly being TRBD1 (6 bases). V gave up 5 bases and J gave up 0 bases, with 19 bases separating them. The CDR3 is made up of 17 amino acids. Germline V gives CDR1 SGHVS, CDR2 FQNEAQ. The CDR3: CASSRYGQRMLNTEAFF. CDR3 sequence (DNA): TGTGCCAGCAGCCGTTACGGACAGAGGATGTTGAACACTGAAGCTTTCTTT.

The genes are TRBV27 and TRBJ2-2, with a tentative D call TRBD1 (5 bases). V lost 7 bases and J lost 1, with 13 bases in between. This CDR3 is built from 15 residues. Per germline, CDR1 MNHEY and CDR2 SMNVEV (reference sequence). The CDR3 bases are TGTGCCAGCAAGACAGAGGACCAGAACACCGGGGAGCTGTTTTTT. Translation: CASKTEDQNTGELFF.

The chain recombines TRBV6-1 with TRBJ1-2, with D possibly matching TRBD1 (6 bases). The CDR3 covers 15 residues. The ends were cut back, 0 bases at V and 4 bases at J, with 12 bases in the middle. From germline, CDR1 is MNHNS and CDR2 SASEGT. In DNA form, the CDR3 reads TGTGCCAGCAGTGAAGCCTCGGGGGGGCCCTATGGCTACACCTTC. It codes for CASSEASGGPYGYTF.

This rearrangement joins TRBV9 to TRBJ2-1; TRBD2 aligns across 10 bases. The CDR3 runs to 15 residues. The V segment lost 0 bases and the J segment 7 bases; nucleotides outside the gene matches: 4. From germline, CDR1 is SGDLS and CDR2 YYNGEE. The CDR3 nucleotides are TGTGCCAGCAGCGTAGACGGACTAGCGGATAATGAGCAGTTCTTC. This encodes CASSVDGLADNEQFF.

The gene calls are TRBV9 and TRBJ2-2; no clear D gene. Germline V gene data show CDR1 as SGDLS and CDR2 as YYNGEE. The CDR3 covers 14 residues. V lost 0 bases and J lost 3, with 6 bases in between. The CDR3 DNA sequence: TGTGCCAGCAGCGTAGGTGCAGACACCGGGGAGCTGTTTTTT. Protein product: CASSVGADTGELFF.

The genes are TRBV30 and TRBJ1-2; TRBD1 agrees at 9 bases. This CDR3 has 13 residues. V trimming: 8 bases; J trimming: 1 base; junction bases outside the gene matches: 5. Germline CDR1 is GTSNPN and CDR2 is SVGIG (reference sequence). Here the CDR3 DNA reads TGTGCCACAGGGGGCGACCATAACTATGGCTACACCTTC. Translating gives CATGGDHNYGYTF.

This CDR3 is CASSRTGGSYEQYF. The CDR3 DNA reads as TGTGCCAGCTCACGGACAGGGGGTTCCTACGAGCAGTACTTC. V and J are TRBV18 and TRBJ2-7; 10 nucleotides agree with TRBD1. In germline, CDR1 is KGHSH, CDR2 LQKENI. The junction had 1 base not matched to a gene; V was cut back by 4 bases and J by 1 base. The CDR3 is 14 residues long.

This sequence joins TRBV28 and TRBJ1-2, with D hard to call. Germline V gives CDR1 MDHEN, CDR2 SYDVKM. The CDR3 sequence is 14 residues long. V shed 5 bases and J shed 4 bases, with 14 bases lying between them. In nucleotides, the CDR3 is TGTGCCAGCAGTCCGTTCCGGGAGGGCTATGGCTACACCTTC. It encodes CASSPFREGYGYTF.

This chain connects TRBV15 to TRBJ2-1; 11 positions agree with TRBD2. Trimming removed 5 bases from V and 0 bases from J; junction bases left unmatched: 9. The CDR3 length is 18 residues. CDR1 LNHNV and CDR2 YYDKDF come from the germline V gene (reference sequence). As DNA, the CDR3 is TGTGCCACCAGCCCCGGGGCTAGCGGGGGGAGCTCCTACAATGAGCAGTTCTTC. Its protein is CATSPGASGGSSYNEQFF.

This chain joins TRBV28 and TRBJ1-2; D is unresolved. The CDR3 extends over 15 amino acids. With 6 bases removed from V and 6 bases from J, the gap between germline ends came to 20 bases. Germline assignment: CDR1 MDHEN and CDR2 SYDVKM. The CDR3 here is CASRPAPKRANGYTF. In DNA, the CDR3 is TGTGCCAGCAGGCCCGCCCCGAAACGAGCCAATGGCTACACCTTC.

This chain links TRBV27 with TRBJ1-1, with D tentatively TRBD1 (6 bases). This CDR3 comprises 14 residues. Between the trimmed V and J ends, which lost 6 bases and 0 bases, there was a span of 11 bases. Germline V gene sequence: CDR1 MNHEY, CDR2 SMNVEV (reference sequence). The CDR3 sequence is CASRLGQLNTEAFF. Written as DNA, the CDR3 is TGTGCCAGCAGGTTAGGACAGTTGAACACTGAAGCTTTCTTT.

There are a few counts of this clone. The chain joins TRBV6-1 to TRBJ2-2, with D possibly matching TRBD1 (6 bases). This CDR3 comprises 15 residues. Germline values: CDR1 MNHNS, CDR2 SASEGT. Trimming took 6 bases from V and 6 from J, leaving 17 bases between them. DNA for the CDR3: TGTGCCAGCAGCCAGGGGTCTCCGAGTCCCGGGGAGCTGTTTTTT. This gives the protein CASSQGSPSPGELFF.

This sequence joins TRBV15 and TRBJ2-5, with TRBD1 matching 8 bases. V shed 3 bases and J 4 bases; nucleotides not matched to a gene: 7. The CDR3 loop spans 15 amino acids. CDR1 and CDR2 from the germline V gene are LNHNV and YYDKDF (reference sequence). The CDR3 loop reads CATSSQTGVAETQYF. The CDR3 DNA is TGTGCCACCAGCAGTCAGACAGGGGTGGCAGAGACCCAGTACTTC.

This rearrangement joins TRBV23-1 to TRBJ2-6; 10 positions agree with TRBD2. TRBV23-1 carries the ORF label, with uncertain function. The V gene end was trimmed by 0 bases and the J gene end by 4 bases; junction bases not matched to a gene: 12. The CDR3 runs to 20 residues. CDR3 protein: CASSQSDPSGSLRGANVLTF. The CDR3 DNA follows: TGCGCCAGCAGTCAATCTGACCCTAGCGGGAGTCTAAGAGGGGCCAACGTCCTGACTTTC.

V and J are TRBV6-1 and TRBJ2-7; possibly TRBD2 for D (5 bases). Trimming stripped 7 bases from V and 1 base from J, with 8 bases between. Germline assignment: CDR1 MNHNS and CDR2 SASEGT. The length of the CDR3 is 12 residues. Here the CDR3 reads CASNGGSYEQYF. CDR3 in DNA: TGTGCCAGCAACGGCGGGTCCTACGAGCAGTACTTC.

J is TRBJ1-2 and V is TRBV27, with TRBD1 identical over 7 bases. With V trimmed by 3 bases and J by 6 bases, 10 bases remained unmatched. Germline CDR1 is MNHEY and CDR2 is SMNVEV (reference sequence). There are 15 residues in the CDR3. CDR3 DNA sequence: TGTGCCAGCAGTTTCTCCCCAACCGGGACAGATGGCTACACCTTC. Amino acid sequence: CASSFSPTGTDGYTF.

The V and J genes are TRBV27 and TRBJ2-7; a possible D gene is TRBD1 (6 bases). The CDR3 runs to 15 residues. CDR1 is MNHEY, CDR2 SMNVEV, per germline (reference sequence). V was pared by 5 bases and J by 0 bases, with 14 bases between. CDR3: CASSTGTASSYEQYF. The CDR3, as DNA: TGTGCCAGCAGTACAGGGACCGCATCCTCCTACGAGCAGTACTTC.

Only one count was recorded for this clone. The V and J genes are TRBV4-3 and TRBJ2-5, with 12 bases identical to TRBD2. Per the germline V gene, CDR1 is LGHNA and CDR2 is YSLEER. Trimming at V came to 4 bases and at J to 3 bases, leaving 3 bases not matched to a gene. There are 15 residues in the CDR3. The CDR3 loop is CASSPRTSGKETQYF. The CDR3 bases are TGCGCCAGCAGCCCCCGGACTAGCGGGAAAGAGACCCAGTACTTC.

The rearrangement uses TRBV6-5 and TRBJ2-3; D not certain. Germline CDR1 MNHEY, CDR2 SVGAGI. The CDR3 sequence is 13 residues long. Trimming took 0 bases from V and 7 from J, leaving 8 bases between them. CDR3 nucleotide sequence: TGTGCCAGCAGTTACTCCTCGAGTTATACGCAGTATTTT. Translating it yields CASSYSSSYTQYF.

Here the CDR3 reads CASRPEWEAIDNEQFF. The CDR3 nucleotides are TGTGCCAGCAGGCCCGAGTGGGAGGCGATAGACAATGAGCAGTTCTTC. V is TRBV28 and J is TRBJ2-1; a weak D match, TRBD2 (6 bases). The germline V gene encodes CDR1 MDHEN and CDR2 SYDVKM. CDR3 length: 16 amino acids. Trimming cost V 6 bases and J 5 bases, with 20 bases left between them.

The chain carries TRBV9 and TRBJ2-4; 10 positions match TRBD1. From germline, CDR1 is SGDLS and CDR2 YYNGEE. V dropped 3 bases and J dropped 1; count of bases not matched to a gene: 10. The CDR3 sequence is 18 residues long. The CDR3 nucleotides read TGTGCCAGCAGCGAACCCGGGACAGGGGAGGGGGCCAAAAACATTCAGTACTTC. Encoded protein: CASSEPGTGEGAKNIQYF.

The chain combines TRBV28 with TRBJ2-7; tentative D call: TRBD2 (6 bases). V shed 2 bases and J shed 6 bases, with 11 bases lying between them. Germline V gene lookup returns CDR1 MDHEN and CDR2 SYDVKM. The CDR3 spans 13 residues. In DNA form, the CDR3 reads TGTGCCAGCAGTTTAGTGCTAGCGAGCGAGCAGTACTTC. Translated: CASSLVLASEQYF.